These 3 T cell receptor beta chains were all obtained from the same sample, sequenced in a study of preoperative IRX-2 immunotherapy in early breast cancer. Noted treatment: preoperative locoregional IRX-2 cytokine immunotherapy. Data came from immunoSEQ multiplex PCR; TCRdb stores just in-frame clones and leaves some out. The data show 20,000 to 25,000 clones, roughly 96% seen once. Material: tumor tissue, obtained after IRX-2 immunotherapy. Every receptor here comes from a human donor with breast cancer.

The genes are TRBV13 and TRBJ1-3; maybe TRBD1 (5 bases). CDR1 PRHDT and CDR2 FYEKMQ come from the germline V gene (reference sequence). The V gene lost 0 bases and the J gene lost 1 base, with 10 bases spanning the gap. This CDR3 contains 16 residues. This chain's CDR3 is CASSLGRGASGNTIYF. CDR3 in DNA: TGTGCCAGCAGCTTAGGAAGGGGAGCTTCTGGAAACACCATATATTTT.

The rearrangement joins TRBV5-4 to TRBJ2-2; D call uncertain. Germline CDR1 and CDR2: SGHNT and YYREEE (reference sequence). CDR3 size: 15 residues. Trimming removed 0 bases from V and 2 bases from J, with 8 bases in between. The DNA for the CDR3 is TGTGCCAGCAGCTTGGGACGGCTAAACACCGGGGAGCTGTTTTTT. This encodes CASSLGRLNTGELFF.

The J gene is TRBJ1-1, the V gene TRBV2; D may be TRBD1 (5 bases). The V end was cut by 8 bases, the J end by 5 bases, with 18 bases between. Germline CDR1 is SNHLY and CDR2 is FYNNEI. This CDR3 spans 14 amino acids. CDR3 residues: CASQPPGLLTEAFF. The CDR3 bases are TGTGCCAGCCAACCACCGGGACTTCTTACTGAAGCTTTCTTT.